The clone carrying this T cell receptor (beta chain) appeared a few times. Its antigen is not known. The data originate from a study of response to subunit inactivated influenza vaccine. This CDR3 region has 14 residues. Unmatched junction bases numbered 3, after V lost 4 bases and J lost 5 bases. General study findings and limits: The study's authors posited that every seasonal influenza vaccination enlists few new T cells.

TCRdb processed the RT-PCR reads anew with MiXCR; each CDR3 protein has one entry. This table holds over 650,000 distinct CDR3 sequences, around 20% found once. This chain links TRBV12-3 or TRBV12-4 with TRBJ2-7, with TRBD2 matching over 12 bases. The clonotype originates from a man between 45 and 60 years old who received an inactivated influenza vaccine. The input for sequencing was PBMCs from blood, taken more than 4 days after vaccination. CDR3 residues: CASSSRLAGDEQYF. CDR3 in DNA: TGTGCCAGCAGTTCTAGACTAGCGGGAGACGAGCAGTACTTC.